This T cell receptor (beta chain) was observed in a study of cytomegalovirus exposure and HLA in healthy donors. PCR involved 60 Vbeta and 13 Jbeta primers. Sequencing was performed with immunoSEQ multiplex PCR; in TCRdb, only in-frame clones are kept and a portion is missing. The repertoire holds around 200,000 clones, with 75% to 85% as singletons. These donors counted as nominally healthy when sampled, but unrecorded immune exposures were likely. Study outcomes and limitations: As confirmed in vitro, three CMV-associated chains were specific for CMV antigens. Usually a TCR sequence was rare, but some public TCRs were found in many donors.

A remark on this clone: Its matching antigen is unknown.

Germline CDR1 is LNHDA and CDR2 is SQIVND (reference sequence). CDR3 length: 15 amino acids. V lost 5 bases and J lost 7; bases outside the gene matches: 5. The receptor was isolated from a boy younger than 18 in good health and CMV-seronegative. The chain employs TRBV19 and TRBJ2-2; 12 bases fit TRBD2. Material for sequencing was PBMCs. CDR3 sequence reads: CASSRTSGAHGELFF. Here the CDR3 DNA reads TGTGCCAGTAGTCGGACTAGCGGGGCGCACGGGGAGCTGTTTTTT.